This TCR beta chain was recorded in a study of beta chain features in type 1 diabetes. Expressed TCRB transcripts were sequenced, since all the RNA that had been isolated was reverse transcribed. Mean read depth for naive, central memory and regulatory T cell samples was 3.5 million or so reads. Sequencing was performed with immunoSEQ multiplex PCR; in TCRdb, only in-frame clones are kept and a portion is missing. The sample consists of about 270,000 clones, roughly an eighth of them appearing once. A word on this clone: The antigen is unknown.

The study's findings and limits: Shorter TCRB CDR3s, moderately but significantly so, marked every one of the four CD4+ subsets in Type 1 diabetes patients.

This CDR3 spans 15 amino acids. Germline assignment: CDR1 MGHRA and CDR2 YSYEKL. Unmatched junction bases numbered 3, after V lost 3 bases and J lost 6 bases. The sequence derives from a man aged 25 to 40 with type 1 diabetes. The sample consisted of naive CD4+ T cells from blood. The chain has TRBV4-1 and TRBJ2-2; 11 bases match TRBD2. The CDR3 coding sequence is TGCGCCAGCAGCCATAGCGGGAGGGGCGCCGGGGAGCTGTTTTTT. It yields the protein CASSHSGRGAGELFF.